The rows below give T cell receptor beta chains drawn from one sample of a study of blood T cell repertoires in COVID-19. The table came from immunoSEQ multiplex PCR; TCRdb's copy has only in-frame clones and leaves some out. Of more than 200,000 clones in the sample, 80% to 90% were seen once. Source material: PBMCs or T cells enriched from blood (not recorded which). The source is a woman in her twenties or thirties who had recovered from COVID-19. Both conserved end residues are part of each CDR3. A D gene is named only where the DNA matches it firmly. Clone size, where shown, is once, few, many, or a class for clones that have expanded.

v_call: TRBV10-3; clone_size: .; d_call: .; j_call: TRBJ2-7; cdr3_aa: CAISAPDSPNYEQYF; cdr3_nt: TGTGCCATCAGTGCTCCGGACTCTCCGAACTACGAGCAGTACTTC
v_call: TRBV11-2; clone_size: few; d_call: .; j_call: TRBJ1-2; cdr3_aa: CASSLSTGSGYGYTF; cdr3_nt: TGTGCCAGCAGCCTTTCTACAGGGTCTGGCTATGGCTACACCTTC
v_call: TRBV7-9; clone_size: .; d_call: TRBD1; j_call: TRBJ2-2; cdr3_aa: CASSWKGQGLNTGELFF; cdr3_nt: TGTGCCAGCAGCTGGAAAGGACAGGGACTTAACACCGGGGAGCTGTTTTTT
v_call: TRBV24-1; clone_size: .; d_call: .; j_call: TRBJ1-4; cdr3_aa: CATSDPGHPDEKLFF; cdr3_nt: TGTGCCACCAGTGACCCTGGACACCCTGATGAAAAACTGTTTTTT
v_call: TRBV6-5; clone_size: .; d_call: TRBD1; j_call: TRBJ1-1; cdr3_aa: CASSPRDRARTEAFF; cdr3_nt: TGTGCCAGCAGTCCCCGGGACAGGGCGAGAACTGAAGCTTTCTTT
v_call: TRBV7-9; clone_size: few; d_call: .; j_call: TRBJ1-1; cdr3_aa: CASSEQGNTEAFF; cdr3_nt: TGTGCCAGCAGCGAACAGGGGAACACTGAAGCTTTCTTT
v_call: TRBV21-1; clone_size: .; d_call: .; j_call: TRBJ1-2; cdr3_aa: CASSKGAGGTKLINYGYTF; cdr3_nt: TGTGCCAGCAGCAAGGGGGCAGGGGGCACTAAGTTGATTAACTATGGCTACACCTTC
v_call: TRBV6-5; clone_size: .; d_call: .; j_call: TRBJ1-5; cdr3_aa: CASRSNKGNQPQHF; cdr3_nt: TGTGCCAGCAGGTCGAACAAAGGCAATCAGCCCCAGCATTTT
v_call: TRBV7-2; clone_size: .; d_call: .; j_call: TRBJ2-2; cdr3_aa: CASLQGVFTGELFF; cdr3_nt: TGTGCCAGCTTGCAGGGCGTTTTTACCGGGGAGCTGTTTTTT
v_call: TRBV5-1; clone_size: .; d_call: TRBD1; j_call: TRBJ2-3; cdr3_aa: CASSLPGQGVDTQYF; cdr3_nt: TGCGCCAGCAGCTTGCCGGGACAGGGCGTTGATACGCAGTATTTT